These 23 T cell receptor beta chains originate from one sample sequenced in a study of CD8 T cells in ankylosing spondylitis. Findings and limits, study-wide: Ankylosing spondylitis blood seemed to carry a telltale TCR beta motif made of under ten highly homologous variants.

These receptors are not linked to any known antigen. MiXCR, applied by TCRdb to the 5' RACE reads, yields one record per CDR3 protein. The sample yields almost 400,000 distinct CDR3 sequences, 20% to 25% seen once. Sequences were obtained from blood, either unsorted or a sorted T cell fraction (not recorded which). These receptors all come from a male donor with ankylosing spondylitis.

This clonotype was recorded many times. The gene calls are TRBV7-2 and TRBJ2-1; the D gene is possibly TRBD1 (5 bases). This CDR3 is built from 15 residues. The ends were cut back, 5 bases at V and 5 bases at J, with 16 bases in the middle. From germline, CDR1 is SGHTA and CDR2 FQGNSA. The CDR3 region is CASSPAPRQHNEQFF. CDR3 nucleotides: TGTGCCAGCAGCCCCGCTCCACGACAGCACAATGAGCAGTTCTTC.

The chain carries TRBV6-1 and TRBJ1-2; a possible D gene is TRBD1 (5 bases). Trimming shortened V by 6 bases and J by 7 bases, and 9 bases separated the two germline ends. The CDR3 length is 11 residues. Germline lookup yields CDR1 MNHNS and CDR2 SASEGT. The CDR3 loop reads CASRRGRGYTF. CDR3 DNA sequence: TGTGCCAGCAGGCGGGGCCGTGGCTACACCTTC.

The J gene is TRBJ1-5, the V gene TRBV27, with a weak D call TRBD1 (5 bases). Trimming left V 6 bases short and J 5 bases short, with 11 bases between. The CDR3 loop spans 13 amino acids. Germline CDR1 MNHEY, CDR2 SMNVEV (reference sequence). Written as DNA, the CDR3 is TGTGCCAGCAGACTCCGGGACCATCAGCCCCAGCATTTT. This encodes CASRLRDHQPQHF.

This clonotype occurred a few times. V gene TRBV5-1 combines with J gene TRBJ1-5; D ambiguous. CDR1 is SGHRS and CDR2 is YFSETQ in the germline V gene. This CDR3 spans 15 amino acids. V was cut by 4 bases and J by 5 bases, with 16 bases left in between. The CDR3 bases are TGCGCCAGCAGCCCCTTGGACGGCATTGATCAGCCCCAGCATTTT. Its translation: CASSPLDGIDQPQHF.

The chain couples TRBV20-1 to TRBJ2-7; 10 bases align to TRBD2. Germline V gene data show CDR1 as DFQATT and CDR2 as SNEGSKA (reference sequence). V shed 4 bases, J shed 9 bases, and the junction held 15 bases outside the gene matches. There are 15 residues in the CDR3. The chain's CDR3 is CSAILRGILAGVQYF. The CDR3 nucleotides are TGCAGTGCTATTCTCAGGGGGATTCTAGCGGGAGTGCAGTACTTC.

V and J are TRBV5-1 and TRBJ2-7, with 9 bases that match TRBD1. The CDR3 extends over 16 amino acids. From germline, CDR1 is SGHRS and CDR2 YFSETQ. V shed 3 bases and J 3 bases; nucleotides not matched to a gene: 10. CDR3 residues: CASSSRPPGQGYEQYF. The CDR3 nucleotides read TGCGCCAGCAGCTCACGGCCGCCGGGACAGGGCTACGAGCAGTACTTC.

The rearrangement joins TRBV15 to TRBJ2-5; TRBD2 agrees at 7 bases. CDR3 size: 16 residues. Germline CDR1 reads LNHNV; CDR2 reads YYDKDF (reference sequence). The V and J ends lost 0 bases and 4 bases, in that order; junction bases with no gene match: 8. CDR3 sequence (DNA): TGTGCCACCAGCAGAGATCCGAGCGGGATAGGAGAGACCCAGTACTTC. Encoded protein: CATSRDPSGIGETQYF.

CDR3 DNA sequence: TGTGCCAGCAGCTTAGCAAGGACGGGCTCCTACGAGCAGTACTTC. Its protein is CASSLARTGSYEQYF. This sequence joins TRBV7-7 and TRBJ2-7; D unresolved. The CDR3 totals 15 residues. Germline assignment: CDR1 SSHAT and CDR2 FNYEAQ (reference sequence). Trimming removed 0 bases from V and 0 bases from J, with 9 bases in between.

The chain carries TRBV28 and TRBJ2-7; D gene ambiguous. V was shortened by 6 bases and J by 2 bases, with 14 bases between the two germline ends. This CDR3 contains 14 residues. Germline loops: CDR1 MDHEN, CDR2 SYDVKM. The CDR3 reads CASRQNSPAYEQYF. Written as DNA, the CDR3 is TGTGCCAGCAGGCAGAATAGTCCCGCCTACGAGCAGTACTTC.

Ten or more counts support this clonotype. CDR3 nucleotide sequence: TGTGCCAGCAGTTGGACTTTTTCTCGGTACGAGCAGTACTTC. It is translated as CASSWTFSRYEQYF. The rearrangement uses TRBV12-3 or TRBV12-4 and TRBJ2-7, with D perhaps matching TRBD2 (5 bases). The CDR3 is made up of 14 amino acids. Trimming took 4 bases from V and 4 from J, leaving 14 bases between them.

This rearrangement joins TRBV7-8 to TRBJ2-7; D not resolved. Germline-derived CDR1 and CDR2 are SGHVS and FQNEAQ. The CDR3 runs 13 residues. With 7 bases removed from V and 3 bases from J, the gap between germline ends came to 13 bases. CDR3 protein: CASTLGRLYEQYF. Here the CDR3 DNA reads TGTGCCAGCACTTTAGGGCGGCTCTACGAGCAGTACTTC.

This chain's CDR3 is CASSLDGRTYNEQFF. DNA of the CDR3: TGTGCCAGCAGCTTAGACGGGAGAACCTACAATGAGCAGTTCTTC. V and J are TRBV7-6 and TRBJ2-1; D possibly corresponds to TRBD2 (6 bases). CDR3 length equals 15 residues. Trimming stripped 1 base from V and 2 bases from J, with 9 bases between. The germline CDR1 and CDR2 sequences are SGHVS and FNYEAQ.

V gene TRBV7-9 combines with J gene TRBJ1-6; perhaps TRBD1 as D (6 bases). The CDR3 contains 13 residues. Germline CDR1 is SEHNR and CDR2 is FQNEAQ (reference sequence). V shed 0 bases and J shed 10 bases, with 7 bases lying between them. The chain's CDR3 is CASSLARGSPLHF. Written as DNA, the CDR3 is TGTGCCAGCAGCTTAGCGAGGGGGTCACCCCTCCACTTT.

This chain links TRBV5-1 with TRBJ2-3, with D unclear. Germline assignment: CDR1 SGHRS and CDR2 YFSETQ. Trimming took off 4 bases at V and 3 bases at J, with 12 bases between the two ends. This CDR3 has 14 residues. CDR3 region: CASSISRSTDTQYF. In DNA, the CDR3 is TGCGCCAGCAGCATCTCAAGATCGACAGATACGCAGTATTTT.

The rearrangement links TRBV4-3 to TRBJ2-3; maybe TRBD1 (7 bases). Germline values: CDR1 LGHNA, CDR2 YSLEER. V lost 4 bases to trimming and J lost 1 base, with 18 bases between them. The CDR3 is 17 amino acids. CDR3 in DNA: TGCGCCAGCAGCCGGTGGGCGGGGACAGAGGGCACAGATACGCAGTATTTT. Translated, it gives CASSRWAGTEGTDTQYF.

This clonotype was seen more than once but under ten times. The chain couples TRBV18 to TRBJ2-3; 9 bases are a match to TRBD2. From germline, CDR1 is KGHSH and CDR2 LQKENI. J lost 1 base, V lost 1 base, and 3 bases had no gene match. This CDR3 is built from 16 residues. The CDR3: CASSPRGRARTDTQYF. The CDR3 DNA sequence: TGTGCCAGCTCACCACGCGGGAGGGCCCGCACAGATACGCAGTATTTT.

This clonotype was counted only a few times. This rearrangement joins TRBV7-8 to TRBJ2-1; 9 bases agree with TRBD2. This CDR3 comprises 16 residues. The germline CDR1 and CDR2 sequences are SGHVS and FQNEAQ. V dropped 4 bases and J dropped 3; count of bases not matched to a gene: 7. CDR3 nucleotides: TGTGCCAGCAGCTCTAGGCGGGAGGGACTCTACAATGAGCAGTTCTTC. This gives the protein CASSSRREGLYNEQFF. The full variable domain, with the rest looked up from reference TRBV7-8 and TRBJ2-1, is GAGVSQSPRYKVAKRGQDVALRCDPISGHVSLFWYQQALGQGPEFLTYFQNEAQLDKSGLPSDRFFAERPEGSVSTLKIQRTQQEDSAVYLCASSSRREGLYNEQFFGPGTRLTVL.

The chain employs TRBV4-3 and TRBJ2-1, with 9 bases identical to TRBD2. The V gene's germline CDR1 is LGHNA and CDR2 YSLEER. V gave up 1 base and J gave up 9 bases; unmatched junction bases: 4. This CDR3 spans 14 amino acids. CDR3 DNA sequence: TGCGCCAGCAGCCAAGGACTAGCGGCCGGTGAGCAGTTCTTC. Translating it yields CASSQGLAAGEQFF.

The CDR3 DNA is TGTGCCAGCAGCATATACCAGGGCGGTGAAAAACTGTTTTTT. Amino acids: CASSIYQGGEKLFF. The V call is TRBV7-9, the J call TRBJ1-4; TRBD1 is a possible D gene (5 bases). Trimming took 5 bases from V and 7 from J, leaving 14 bases between them. Germline loops: CDR1 SEHNR, CDR2 FQNEAQ (reference sequence). The CDR3 extends over 14 amino acids.

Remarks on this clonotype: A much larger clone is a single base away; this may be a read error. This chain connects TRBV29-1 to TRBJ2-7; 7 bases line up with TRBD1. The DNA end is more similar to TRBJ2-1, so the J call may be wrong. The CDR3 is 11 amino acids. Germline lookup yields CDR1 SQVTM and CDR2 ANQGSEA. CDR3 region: CSGGTAYEQFF. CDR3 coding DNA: TGCAGCGGAGGGACAGCCTACGAGCAGTTCTTC.

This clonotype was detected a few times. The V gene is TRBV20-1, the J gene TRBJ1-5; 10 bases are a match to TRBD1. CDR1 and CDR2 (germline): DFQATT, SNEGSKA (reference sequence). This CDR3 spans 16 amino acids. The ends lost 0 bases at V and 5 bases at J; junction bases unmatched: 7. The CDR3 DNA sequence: TGCAGTGCTAGAGATCCTAGGGGGACAGGGGATCAGCCCCAGCATTTT. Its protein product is CSARDPRGTGDQPQHF.

The CDR3 region is CASSLNVGHEKLFF. In DNA form, the CDR3 reads TGTGCCAGCAGCTTAAACGTCGGGCATGAAAAACTGTTTTTT. This chain links TRBV7-9 with TRBJ1-4; no clear D. V was cut by 2 bases and J by 6 bases, with 10 bases left in between. CDR3 size: 14 residues. Germline values: CDR1 SEHNR, CDR2 FQNEAQ (reference sequence). Supplemented by reference TRBV7-9 and TRBJ1-4, the full variable domain reads DTGVSQNPRHKITKRGQNVTFRCDPISEHNRLYWYRQTLGQGPEFLTYFQNEAQLEKSRLLSDRFSAERPKGSFSTLEIQRTEQGDSAMYLCASSLNVGHEKLFFGSGTQLSVL.

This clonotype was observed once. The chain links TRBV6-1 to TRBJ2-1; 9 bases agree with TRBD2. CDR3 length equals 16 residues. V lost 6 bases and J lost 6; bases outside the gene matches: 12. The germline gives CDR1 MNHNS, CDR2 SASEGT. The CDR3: CASRTLAGRPGNEQFF. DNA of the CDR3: TGTGCCAGCAGAACCCTAGCGGGACGGCCTGGCAATGAGCAGTTCTTC.